The sequence of this T cell receptor (beta chain) was determined in a study of blood T cell repertoires in COVID-19. Background on the study: Nucleic acid was either cDNA or gDNA, and it came from T cells, B-cell-depleted T cells, or PBMCs.

Trimming took off 0 bases at V and 6 bases at J, with 12 bases between the two ends. The CDR3 runs 13 residues. CDR1 is GTSNPN, CDR2 SVGIG, per germline (reference sequence). The method was immunoSEQ multiplex PCR; TCRdb's version includes in-frame clones alone and lacks a portion of them. The table has 250,000 to 300,000 clones, 80% to 95% seen once. Recovered participants had two consecutive negative NP/OP PCR tests, healthcare professional clearance, or symptom resolution. The clonotype comes from a woman in her 30s who had recovered from COVID-19. The sample taken for sequencing was PBMCs or T cells enriched from blood (not recorded which). This sequence joins TRBV30 and TRBJ2-7, with a weak D call TRBD2 (5 bases). As DNA, the CDR3 is TGTGCCTGGAGTGTATTGCCCCGGGGCGAGCAGTACTTC. This encodes CAWSVLPRGEQYF.